This T cell receptor (beta chain) was observed in a study of metastatic and nonmetastatic thyroid tumors. On the study more broadly: Comparative analysis of repertoires was undertaken across blood and tumor or nodule tissue obtained from malignant and benign thyroid patients. The study, taken as a whole, reports: According to reports, the diversity of TCR beta was significantly higher in malignant thyroid tumors than in benign nodules, and this held in both blood and tumor samples.

This clone has ten or more counts. Its specificity is not known. In the study's own analysis: Across clinicopathological groups, CDR3 differences served as the basis for building a distant-metastasis classifier for papillary thyroid cancer. TCRdb reprocessed the PCR reads using MiXCR. In this record, the V and J calls reflect TCRdb's handling and not the investigators' own analysis. This table has roughly 30,000 clones, around a sixth appearing once. Prior to thyroid surgery, none of the patients had received any treatment. V gave up 0 bases and J gave up 4 bases; unmatched junction bases: 11. Germline V lookup: CDR1 SGHDT, CDR2 YYEEEE. The CDR3 sequence is 18 residues long.

The receptor's source is a female donor with papillary thyroid cancer or a benign thyroid nodule (not recorded which). Some clones in this sample may be carry-over from other donors' samples. The sample comprised blood. This rearrangement joins TRBV5-6 to TRBJ2-1; TRBD2 matches 9 bases. CDR3 bases: TGTGCCAGCAGCTTGGATTTCTGGCGGGAGGGCCAATACAATGAGCAGTTCTTC. Residues: CASSLDFWREGQYNEQFF. The variable domain in full, completed from reference TRBV5-6 and TRBJ2-1, reads DAGVTQSPTHLIKTRGQQVTLRCSPKSGHDTVSWYQQALGQGPQFIFQYYEEEERQRGNFPDRFSGHQFPNYSSELNVNALLLGDSALYLCASSLDFWREGQYNEQFFGPGTRLTVL.